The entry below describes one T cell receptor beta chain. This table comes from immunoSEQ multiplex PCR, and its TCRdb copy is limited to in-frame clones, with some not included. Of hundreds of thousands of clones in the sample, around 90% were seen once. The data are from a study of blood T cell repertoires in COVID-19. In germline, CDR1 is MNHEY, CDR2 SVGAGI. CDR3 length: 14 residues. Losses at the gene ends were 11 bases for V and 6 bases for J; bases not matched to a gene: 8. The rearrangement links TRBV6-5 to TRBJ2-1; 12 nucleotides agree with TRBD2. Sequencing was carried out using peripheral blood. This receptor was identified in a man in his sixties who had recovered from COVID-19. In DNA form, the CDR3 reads TGTGCCGGGGCTCGACTAGCGGGAGCCAATGAGCAGTTCTTC. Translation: CAGARLAGANEQFF.